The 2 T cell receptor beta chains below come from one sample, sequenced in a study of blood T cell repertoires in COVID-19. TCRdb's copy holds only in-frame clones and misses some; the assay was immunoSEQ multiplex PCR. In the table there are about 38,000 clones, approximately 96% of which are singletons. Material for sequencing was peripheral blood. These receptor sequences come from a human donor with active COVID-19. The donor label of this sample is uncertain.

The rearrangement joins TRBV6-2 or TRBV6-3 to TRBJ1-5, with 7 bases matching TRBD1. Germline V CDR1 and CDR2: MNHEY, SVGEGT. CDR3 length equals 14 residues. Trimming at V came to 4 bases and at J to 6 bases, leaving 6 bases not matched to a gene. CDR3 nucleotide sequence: TGTGCCAGCAGTTCTGGACAGGTGTCTCAGCCCCAGCATTTT. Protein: CASSSGQVSQPQHF.

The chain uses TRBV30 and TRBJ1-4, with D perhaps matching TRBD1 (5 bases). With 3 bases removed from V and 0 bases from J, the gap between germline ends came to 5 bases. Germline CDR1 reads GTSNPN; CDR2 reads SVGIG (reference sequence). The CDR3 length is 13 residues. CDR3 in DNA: TGTGCCTGGAGGACAGCAACTAATGAAAAACTGTTTTTT. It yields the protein CAWRTATNEKLFF.